The sample holds one count of the clone carrying this T cell receptor beta chain. The antigen is unknown. The record originates from a study of cytomegalovirus exposure and HLA in healthy donors. Findings of the study overall: In a later analysis, at a false discovery rate of 0.05, roughly 18,000 TCR beta sequences were associated with HLA alleles. CMV antigen specificity of a few CMV-associated chains was confirmed in vitro. One later analysis reportedly identified an Asian-associated ancestry cluster that showed fewer N-insertions than the roughly 700-donor mean. Presence/absence analyses assumed roughly uniform sequencing depth across donors.

13 Jbeta primers and 60 Vbeta primers were used for the PCR. Profiling relied on immunoSEQ multiplex PCR, and the TCRdb table lists in-frame clones only, not all of them. Among fewer than 350,000 clones listed, about 90% were seen once. Sequencing was carried out using PBMCs. The receptor comes from a woman between 18 and 29 years old in good health and CMV-seronegative.

The CDR3 nucleotides read TGTGCCGGAGACCGGGGTACCTACAATGAGCAGTTCTTC. It codes for CAGDRGTYNEQFF. The V and J genes are TRBV30 and TRBJ2-1; weak D call: TRBD2 (5 bases). The germline V gene encodes CDR1 GTSNPN and CDR2 SVGIG (reference sequence). This CDR3 spans 13 amino acids. Trimming removed 8 bases from V and 2 bases from J, with 13 bases in between. The entire variable domain, with the rest obtained from reference TRBV30 and TRBJ2-1, is as follows: SQTIHQWPATLVQPVGSPLSLECTVEGTSNPNLYWYRQAAGRGLQLLFYSVGIGQISSEVPQNLSASRPQDRQFILSSKKLLLSDSGFYLCAGDRGTYNEQFFGPGTRLTVL.